This TCR beta chain was retrieved from a study of T-cell memory formation after mild COVID-19. Germline V lookup: CDR1 SQVTM, CDR2 ANQGSEA. The V and J ends lost 1 base and 3 bases respectively, with 6 bases between them. The CDR3 has 12 amino acids. TCRdb used MiXCR to reprocess the 5' RACE reads, holding one entry per CDR3 protein. Of about 270,000 distinct CDR3 sequences listed, about a sixth were seen once; the top ten hold 22%. Sequenced sample: PBMCs or a T cell subset sorted from them (not recorded which). This chain links TRBV29-1 with TRBJ2-5; D call uncertain. The TCR was taken from a man aged 18 to 29 who had mild COVID-19 (a few samples of this study predate the infection). Cell type and time point are not known. CDR3 sequence (DNA): TGCAGCGTTGAAGGGCAAGAAGAGACCCAGTACTTC. Its translation: CSVEGQEETQYF. Full variable domain (missing parts from reference TRBV29-1 and TRBJ2-5): SAVISQKPSRDICQRGTSLTIQCQVDSQVTMMFWYRQQPGQSLTLIATANQGSEATYESGFVIDKFPISRPNLTFSTLTVSNMSPEDSSIYLCSVEGQEETQYFGPGTRLLVL.